A single sample gave rise to the 31 T cell receptor beta chains below, sequenced in a study of T-cell memory formation after mild COVID-19. TCRdb analysed the 5' RACE reads with MiXCR anew, one entry per CDR3 protein. The repertoire holds 400,000 or so distinct CDR3 sequences, with 20% as singletons. The sample comprised PBMCs or a T cell subset sorted from them (not recorded which). The receptor source for this set is an adult woman who had mild COVID-19 (a few samples of this study predate the infection). Cell type and time point are not known.

In its sample, this clonotype was seen a few times. V usage is TRBV7-2 and J usage is TRBJ1-1; perhaps TRBD1 as D (5 bases). Germline V gives CDR1 SGHTA, CDR2 FQGNSA. The V end was cut by 3 bases, the J end by 0 bases, with 14 bases between. The CDR3 sequence is 16 residues long. The CDR3 protein is CASSFRQLSMNTEAFF. Written as DNA, the CDR3 is TGTGCCAGCAGCTTTCGACAGCTGAGCATGAACACTGAAGCTTTCTTT.

The rearrangement links TRBV5-1 to TRBJ2-1, with a tentative D call TRBD1 (7 bases). Germline V gives CDR1 SGHRS, CDR2 YFSETQ. Trimming removed 0 bases at V and 15 bases at J, with 16 bases between. The CDR3 sequence is 13 residues long. CDR3 coding DNA: TGCGCCAGCAGCTTGGGGGCAGGGGGGAATTTGTTCTTC. Amino acids: CASSLGAGGNLFF.

This clonotype has a handful of counts. The V gene is TRBV5-1, the J gene TRBJ2-3; 8 bases are a match to TRBD2. Losses at the gene ends were 4 bases for V and 0 bases for J; bases not matched to a gene: 7. This CDR3 contains 16 residues. The V gene's germline CDR1 is SGHRS and CDR2 YFSETQ. CDR3 in DNA: TGCGCCAGCAGCCTCCTACGGGGGGGTAGCACAGATACGCAGTATTTT. This encodes CASSLLRGGSTDTQYF. The whole variable domain, remainder taken from reference TRBV5-1 and TRBJ2-3, is KAGVTQTPRYLIKTRGQQVTLSCSPISGHRSVSWYQQTPGQGLQFLFEYFSETQRNKGNFPGRFSGRQFSNSRSEMNVSTLELGDSALYLCASSLLRGGSTDTQYFGPGTRLTVL.

This clonotype was seen just once. The chain recombines TRBV2 with TRBJ2-7, with TRBD1 as a possible D gene (5 bases). CDR1 and CDR2 (germline): SNHLY, FYNNEI. V was pared by 7 bases and J by 0 bases, with 13 bases between. This CDR3 region has 14 residues. As DNA, the CDR3 is TGTGCCAGCAAGGAGCAGGGTTCCTCCTACGAGCAGTACTTC. Translated: CASKEQGSSYEQYF.

The sample holds a few counts of this clonotype. The chain recombines TRBV7-3 with TRBJ2-5, with 9 bases that match TRBD1. V lost 4 bases and J lost 5; bases outside the gene matches: 11. The CDR3 consists of 16 residues. Germline V gene data show CDR1 as SGHTA and CDR2 as FQGTGA. Written as DNA, the CDR3 is TGTGCCAGCAGCTCAACAGGACAGGGGATTGGGGAGACCCAGTACTTC. As protein: CASSSTGQGIGETQYF.

The chain joins TRBV29-1 to TRBJ2-3; D might be TRBD2 (6 bases). Trimming shortened V by 4 bases and J by 5 bases, and 16 bases separated the two germline ends. The CDR3 has 14 amino acids. Per germline, CDR1 SQVTM and CDR2 ANQGSEA. In nucleotides, the CDR3 is TGCAGCGTTGGTTGGCGGGACTGGATAGATACGCAGTATTTT. It yields the protein CSVGWRDWIDTQYF.

The chain has TRBV2 and TRBJ2-5; 10 bases line up with TRBD2. Per germline, CDR1 SNHLY and CDR2 FYNNEI. With V trimmed by 1 base and J by 5 bases, 7 bases remained unmatched. This CDR3 contains 16 residues. CDR3 region: CASSEVLAGGLETQYF. In nucleotides, the CDR3 is TGTGCCAGCAGTGAAGTGTTAGCGGGGGGTCTGGAGACCCAGTACTTC. The complete variable domain, with remaining parts taken from reference TRBV2 and TRBJ2-5, reads EPEVTQTPSHQVTQMGQEVILRCVPISNHLYFYWYRQILGQKVEFLVSFYNNEISEKSEIFDDQFSVERPDGSNFTLKIRSTKLEDSAMYFCASSEVLAGGLETQYFGPGTRLLVL.

The chain links TRBV29-1 to TRBJ2-7; D remains ambiguous. V was shortened by 7 bases and J by 0 bases, with 7 bases between the two germline ends. This CDR3 comprises 11 residues. CDR1 and CDR2 from the germline V gene are SQVTM and ANQGSEA. The CDR3 region is CSAGFSYEQYF. CDR3 nucleotide sequence: TGCAGCGCAGGTTTCTCCTACGAGCAGTACTTC.

A few counts support this clonotype. The rearrangement links TRBV7-9 to TRBJ2-5; 11 bases fit TRBD1. V was pared by 5 bases and J by 7 bases, with 9 bases of the junction left unmatched. The CDR3 covers 15 residues. Germline CDR1 and CDR2: SEHNR and FQNEAQ (reference sequence). The CDR3 is CASSPGRGTGGTQYF. The CDR3, as DNA: TGTGCCAGCAGCCCAGGAAGAGGGACAGGGGGGACCCAGTACTTC.

The V gene is TRBV29-1, the J gene TRBJ1-2, with D unresolved. V was clipped by 4 bases and J by 8 bases, with 14 bases between them. The germline gives CDR1 SQVTM, CDR2 ANQGSEA. The CDR3 covers 12 residues. CDR3 residues: CSVVGSPYGYTF. Written as DNA, the CDR3 is TGCAGCGTTGTAGGCAGCCCATACGGCTACACCTTC.

This clonotype was seen many times. The CDR3 spells CASSEYRHREKLFF. The CDR3 nucleotides read TGTGCCAGCAGTGAATATCGCCACCGGGAAAAACTGTTTTTT. This chain links TRBV25-1 with TRBJ1-4, with D unresolved. V shed 0 bases and J shed 8 bases, with 10 bases lying between them. CDR3 length equals 14 residues. CDR1 MGHDK and CDR2 SYGVNS come from the germline V gene. The complete variable domain, with remaining parts taken from reference TRBV25-1 and TRBJ1-4, reads EADIYQTPRYLVIGTGKKITLECSQTMGHDKMYWYQQDPGMELHLIHYSYGVNSTEKGDLSSESTVSRIRTEHFPLTLESARPSHTSQYLCASSEYRHREKLFFGSGTQLSVL.

This clonotype was counted once. V usage is TRBV15 and J usage is TRBJ2-7; 7 nucleotides match TRBD2. The ends lost 0 bases at V and 4 bases at J; junction bases unmatched: 6. The CDR3 spans 15 residues. The germline gives CDR1 LNHNV, CDR2 YYDKDF (reference sequence). CDR3 coding DNA: TGTGCCACCAGCAGAGATATGACTAGCTATTACGAGCAGTACTTC. Translating gives CATSRDMTSYYEQYF.

The rearrangement links TRBV3-1 to TRBJ2-6, with 9 bases that match TRBD1. This CDR3 comprises 23 residues. With 0 bases clipped from V and 0 bases from J, the junction kept 18 bases outside the gene matches. Per germline, CDR1 LGHDT and CDR2 YNNKEL (reference sequence). The CDR3, as DNA: TGTGCCAGCAGCCAAGACTGGAAGAGACTTGACAGGGGGTCCTCCTCTGGGGCCAACGTCCTGACTTTC. This translates into CASSQDWKRLDRGSSSGANVLTF.

This clonotype was recorded a few times. This sequence joins TRBV2 and TRBJ1-1; TRBD1 agrees at 7 bases. From germline, CDR1 is SNHLY and CDR2 FYNNEI. J was trimmed by 6 bases and V by 6 bases; bases with no gene match: 13. The CDR3 consists of 15 residues. Here the CDR3 DNA reads TGTGCCAGCAGACTTACCGAAGGACAGGCCTCTGAAGCTTTCTTT. It yields the protein CASRLTEGQASEAFF.

This chain connects TRBV7-2 to TRBJ2-1; TRBD2 agrees at 11 bases. Germline V lookup: CDR1 SGHTA, CDR2 FQGNSA. The CDR3 is 15 residues long. V dropped 4 bases and J dropped 6; count of bases not matched to a gene: 5. CDR3 loop: CASSSASGRLNEQFF. The CDR3 DNA is TGTGCCAGCAGCTCCGCTAGCGGGAGGCTCAATGAGCAGTTCTTC.

Only a few counts were recorded for this clonotype. The chain joins TRBV7-8 to TRBJ2-7; 13 bases line up with TRBD2. V was pared by 5 bases and J by 7 bases, with 8 bases of the junction left unmatched. CDR1 and CDR2 from the germline V gene are SGHVS and FQNEAQ. CDR3 length: 15 amino acids. Here the CDR3 DNA reads TGTGCCAGCAGCCGGACTAGCGGGAGTGAGTGGGAGCAGTACTTC. This gives the protein CASSRTSGSEWEQYF.

This sequence joins TRBV19 and TRBJ2-4, with TRBD2 matching 9 bases. The V segment lost 7 bases and the J segment 7 bases; nucleotides outside the gene matches: 11. Looked up from germline, CDR1 is LNHDA and CDR2 is SQIVND (reference sequence). The CDR3 extends over 15 amino acids. CDR3 nucleotides: TGTGCCAGTATGGTGGTCGCGGGAGGGCCGAACATTCAGTACTTC. It encodes CASMVVAGGPNIQYF.

V usage is TRBV13 and J usage is TRBJ2-7; D may be TRBD2 (6 bases). CDR1 is PRHDT, CDR2 FYEKMQ, per germline (reference sequence). The CDR3 has 16 residues. The V gene lost 4 bases and the J gene lost 4 bases, with 20 bases spanning the gap. CDR3 residues: CASSSRGGARRYEQYF. The CDR3 region has the DNA TGTGCCAGCAGCTCCCGAGGAGGGGCAAGAAGGTACGAGCAGTACTTC.

The rearrangement uses TRBV29-1 and TRBJ2-7; D perhaps matches TRBD2 (5 bases). Trimming removed 6 bases at V and 2 bases at J, with 11 bases between. The CDR3 covers 12 residues. Germline V lookup: CDR1 SQVTM, CDR2 ANQGSEA. In DNA form, the CDR3 reads TGCAGCGTCCGTGGAGGAGCCTACGAGCAGTACTTC. This sequence encodes CSVRGGAYEQYF.

Only a few counts were recorded for this clonotype. J is TRBJ2-5 and V is TRBV6-2 or TRBV6-3, with TRBD2 identical over 7 bases. Germline V gene sequence: CDR1 MNHEY, CDR2 SVGEGT. V dropped 5 bases and J dropped 5; count of bases not matched to a gene: 11. The CDR3 is 15 amino acids. The DNA of the CDR3 is TGTGCCAGCAGTGCAAACGGGGGGAGGGTGGAGACCCAGTACTTC. The encoded protein is CASSANGGRVETQYF.

The chain combines TRBV23-1 with TRBJ2-1, with D possibly being TRBD2 (5 bases). TRBV23-1 is filed as an ORF, its function uncertain. V was clipped by 6 bases and J by 8 bases, with 23 bases between them. The CDR3 consists of 16 residues. CDR3 nucleotides: TGCGCCAGCAGCCACCCCGGACTGGCCCGTACTTATGAGCAGTTCTTC. Translation: CASSHPGLARTYEQFF.

In its sample, this clonotype was seen a few times. This chain links TRBV14 with TRBJ1-6; TRBD1 aligns across 9 bases. The V gene's germline CDR1 is SGHDN and CDR2 FVKESK. The CDR3 runs 14 residues. Trimming took 4 bases from V and 8 from J; bases not matched to a gene: 3. CDR3 in DNA: TGTGCCAGCAGCCGGGACAGGGCGTATTCACCCCTCCACTTT. Protein sequence: CASSRDRAYSPLHF.

This clonotype was counted only a few times. The chain links TRBV12-3 or TRBV12-4 to TRBJ1-4; D unclear. V lost 0 bases and J lost 11, with 16 bases in between. CDR3 size: 15 residues. The CDR3 bases are TGTGCCAGCAGTTTAGCGGGTCGGAGCAGCTGGAAACTGTTTTTT. As protein: CASSLAGRSSWKLFF.

This clonotype occurred once. The chain uses TRBV20-1 and TRBJ2-1; possible D gene TRBD2, 6 bases. The CDR3 is made up of 12 amino acids. V was shortened by 3 bases and J by 8 bases, with 11 bases between the two germline ends. Germline V gene sequence: CDR1 DFQATT, CDR2 SNEGSKA (reference sequence). The CDR3, as DNA: TGCAGTGCTAGTAAGGCGGGGTATGAGCAGTTCTTC. It yields the protein CSASKAGYEQFF.

This clonotype was found a few times. The rearrangement joins TRBV7-9 to TRBJ2-1, with D hard to call. CDR3 size: 11 residues. Germline V lookup: CDR1 SEHNR, CDR2 FQNEAQ (reference sequence). V dropped 1 base and J dropped 10 bases, with 5 bases sitting between them. DNA for the CDR3: TGTGCCAGCAGCTTAGGTCGAGAGCAGTTCTTC. This encodes CASSLGREQFF.

This clonotype turned up a few times. The chain is built from TRBV27 and TRBJ1-4; D is ambiguous. The CDR3 spans 12 residues. CDR1 is MNHEY, CDR2 SMNVEV, per germline (reference sequence). Trimming took 6 bases from V and 11 from J, leaving 13 bases between them. CDR3 sequence (DNA): TGTGCCAGCAGCCTTACTGTGAGGAAACTGTTTTTT. This sequence encodes CASSLTVRKLFF. Combining the CDR3 with reference TRBV27 and TRBJ1-4 gives the whole variable domain EAQVTQNPRYLITVTGKKLTVTCSQNMNHEYMSWYRQDPGLGLRQIYYSMNVEVTDKGDVPEGYKVSRKEKRNFPLILESPSPNQTSLYFCASSLTVRKLFFGSGTQLSVL.

The chain is built from TRBV7-9 and TRBJ2-7; 7 bases align to TRBD2. The J segment lost 1 base and the V segment lost 7 bases, leaving 7 bases of the junction unmatched. The CDR3 covers 14 residues. Germline V lookup: CDR1 SEHNR, CDR2 FQNEAQ (reference sequence). The CDR3 bases are TGTGCCAGCACGTACGGGGGGAGATCCTACGAGCAGTACTTC. As protein: CASTYGGRSYEQYF.

This clonotype was observed a single time. This chain joins TRBV19 and TRBJ1-2, with 10 bases that match TRBD1. The J segment lost 4 bases and the V segment lost 1 base, leaving 3 bases of the junction unmatched. This CDR3 comprises 15 residues. Per the germline V gene, CDR1 is LNHDA and CDR2 is SQIVND (reference sequence). The DNA for the CDR3 is TGTGCCAGTAGTATAGGACAGGGGGCTCGCTATGGCTACACCTTC. This codes for CASSIGQGARYGYTF. Filled out from reference TRBV19 and TRBJ1-2, the complete variable domain reads DGGITQSPKYLFRKEGQNVTLSCEQNLNHDAMYWYRQDPGQGLRLIYYSQIVNDFQKGDIAEGYSVSREKKESFPLTVTSAQKNPTAFYLCASSIGQGARYGYTFGSGTRLTVV.

The chain carries TRBV20-1 and TRBJ1-2; 10 nucleotides align to TRBD1. Germline lookup yields CDR1 DFQATT and CDR2 SNEGSKA (reference sequence). The ends lost 5 bases at V and 5 bases at J; junction bases unmatched: 8. The CDR3 has 14 amino acids. CDR3 in amino acids: CSAQGQGGLYGYTF. The CDR3 nucleotides are TGCAGTGCTCAAGGACAGGGGGGCCTGTATGGCTACACCTTC.

The table lists this clonotype with a few counts. This chain uses TRBV12-3 or TRBV12-4 with TRBJ1-2; possible D gene TRBD1, 5 bases. Trimming took 3 bases from V and 9 from J, leaving 20 bases between them. The length of the CDR3 is 15 residues. CDR3 residues: CASSFGGTGPGSYTF. CDR3 nucleotides: TGTGCCAGCAGTTTCGGCGGGACGGGCCCAGGAAGCTACACCTTC.

J is TRBJ2-2 and V is TRBV19; 11 bases are shared with TRBD2. The CDR3 is made up of 18 amino acids. Per the germline V gene, CDR1 is LNHDA and CDR2 is SQIVND (reference sequence). V shed 5 bases and J 0 bases; nucleotides not matched to a gene: 8. The CDR3 coding sequence is TGTGCCAGTAGTCCCAGACTAGCGGGACCTCCGAACACCGGGGAGCTGTTTTTT. This gives the protein CASSPRLAGPPNTGELFF.